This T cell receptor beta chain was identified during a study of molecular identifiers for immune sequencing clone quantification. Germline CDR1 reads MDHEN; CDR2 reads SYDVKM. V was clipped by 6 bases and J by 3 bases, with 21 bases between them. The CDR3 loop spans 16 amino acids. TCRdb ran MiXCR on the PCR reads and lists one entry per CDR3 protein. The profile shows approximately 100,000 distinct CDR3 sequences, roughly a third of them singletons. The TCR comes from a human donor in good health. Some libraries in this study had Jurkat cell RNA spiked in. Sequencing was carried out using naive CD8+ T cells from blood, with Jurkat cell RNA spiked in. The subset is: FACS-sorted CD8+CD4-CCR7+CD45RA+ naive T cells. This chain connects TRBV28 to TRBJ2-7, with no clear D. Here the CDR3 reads CASSFASSSRVYEQYF. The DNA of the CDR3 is TGTGCCAGCAGCTTTGCGTCATCATCAAGGGTCTACGAGCAGTACTTC.